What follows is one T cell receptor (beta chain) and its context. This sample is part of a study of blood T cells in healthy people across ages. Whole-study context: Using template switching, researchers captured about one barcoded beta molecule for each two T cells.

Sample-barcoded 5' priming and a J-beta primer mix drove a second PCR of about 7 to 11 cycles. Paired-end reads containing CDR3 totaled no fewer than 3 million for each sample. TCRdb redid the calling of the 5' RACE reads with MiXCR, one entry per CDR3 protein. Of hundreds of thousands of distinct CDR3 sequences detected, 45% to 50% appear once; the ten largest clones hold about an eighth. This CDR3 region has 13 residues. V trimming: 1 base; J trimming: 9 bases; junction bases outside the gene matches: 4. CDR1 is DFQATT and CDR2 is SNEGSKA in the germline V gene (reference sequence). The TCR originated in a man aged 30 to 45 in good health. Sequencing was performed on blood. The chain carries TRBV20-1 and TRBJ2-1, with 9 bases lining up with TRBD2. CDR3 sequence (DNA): TGCAGTGCTAGAGGGGGACTAGCCGGTGAGCAGTTCTTC. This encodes CSARGGLAGEQFF.